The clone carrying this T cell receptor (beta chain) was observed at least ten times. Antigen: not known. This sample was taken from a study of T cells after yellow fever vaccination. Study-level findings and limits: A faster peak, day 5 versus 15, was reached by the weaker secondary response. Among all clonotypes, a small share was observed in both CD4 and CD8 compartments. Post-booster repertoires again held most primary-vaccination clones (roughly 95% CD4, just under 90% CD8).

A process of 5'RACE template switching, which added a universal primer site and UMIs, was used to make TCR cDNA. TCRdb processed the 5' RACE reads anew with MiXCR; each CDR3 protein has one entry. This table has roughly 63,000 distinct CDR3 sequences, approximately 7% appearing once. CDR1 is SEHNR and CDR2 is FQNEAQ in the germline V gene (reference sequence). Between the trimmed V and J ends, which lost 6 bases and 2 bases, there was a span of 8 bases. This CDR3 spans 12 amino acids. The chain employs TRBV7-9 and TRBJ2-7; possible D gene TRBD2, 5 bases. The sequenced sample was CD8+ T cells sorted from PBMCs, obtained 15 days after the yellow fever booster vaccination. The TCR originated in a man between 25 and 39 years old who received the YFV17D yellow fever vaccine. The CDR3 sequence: CASRGVPYEQYF. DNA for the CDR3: TGTGCCAGCAGGGGAGTACCCTACGAGCAGTACTTC.